Sequencing of this TCR beta chain was carried out in a study of T-cell memory formation after mild COVID-19. One entry per CDR3 protein, called by TCRdb with MiXCR from the 5' RACE reads. In the table there are 350,000 or so distinct CDR3 sequences, 10% to 15% of which are singletons. The sample consisted of PBMCs or a T cell subset sorted from them (not recorded which). This receptor was obtained from a man aged 18 to 30 who had mild COVID-19 (a few samples of this study predate the infection). Cell type and time point are not known.

The DNA of the CDR3 is TGCGCCAGCAGCCAAGATCTCGGCAGGGGGAGGGAGCAGTACTTC. This sequence encodes CASSQDLGRGREQYF. The chain is built from TRBV4-1 and TRBJ2-7, with D possibly matching TRBD1 (7 bases). Trimming removed 0 bases from V and 7 bases from J, with 16 bases in between. Germline V gene sequence: CDR1 MGHRA, CDR2 YSYEKL. This CDR3 is 15 amino acids long.